This TCR beta chain was found in a study of shared T cell receptors in the human thymus. The table came from immunoSEQ multiplex PCR; TCRdb's copy has only in-frame clones and leaves some out. The sample includes over 650,000 clones, about 90% seen only once; the top ten take roughly 0.0089%. The CDR3 is made up of 15 amino acids. Trimming cost V 2 bases and J 3 bases; bases outside gene matches: 2. Germline assignment: CDR1 SGHDT and CDR2 YYEEEE. The sample was also linked to a second study, of human thymus T cells. As reported in that work: Donation came from healthy Finnish infants having corrective surgery for congenital heart defects. Thymus tissue was removed during corrective cardiac surgery. Among thymic and blood repertoires, usage of V and J genes appeared biased.

This TCR was sampled from a boy younger than two with a congenital heart defect. Sequences were obtained from thymocytes. This sequence joins TRBV5-6 and TRBJ2-5; TRBD2 matches 12 bases. CDR3 DNA sequence: TGTGCCAGCAGCTTTGGACTAGCGGGAAAAGAGACCCAGTACTTC. This gives the protein CASSFGLAGKETQYF.